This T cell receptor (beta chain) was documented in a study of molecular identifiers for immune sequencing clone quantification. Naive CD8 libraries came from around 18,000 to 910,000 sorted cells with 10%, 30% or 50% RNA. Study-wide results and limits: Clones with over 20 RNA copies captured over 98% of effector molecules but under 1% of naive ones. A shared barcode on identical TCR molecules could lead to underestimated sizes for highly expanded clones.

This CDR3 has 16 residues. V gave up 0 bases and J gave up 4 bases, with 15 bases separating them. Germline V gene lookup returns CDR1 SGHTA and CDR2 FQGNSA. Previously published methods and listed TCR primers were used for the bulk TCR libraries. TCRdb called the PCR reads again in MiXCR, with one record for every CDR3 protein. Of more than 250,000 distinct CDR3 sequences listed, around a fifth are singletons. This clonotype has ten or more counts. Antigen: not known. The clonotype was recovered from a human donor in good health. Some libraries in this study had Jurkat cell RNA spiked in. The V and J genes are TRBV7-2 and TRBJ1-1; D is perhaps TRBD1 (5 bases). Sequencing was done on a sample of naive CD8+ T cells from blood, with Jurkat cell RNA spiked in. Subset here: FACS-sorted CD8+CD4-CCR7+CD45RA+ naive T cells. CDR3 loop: CASSLATGPRGTEAFF. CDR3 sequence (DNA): TGTGCCAGCAGCTTAGCGACGGGGCCCCGGGGCACTGAAGCTTTCTTT. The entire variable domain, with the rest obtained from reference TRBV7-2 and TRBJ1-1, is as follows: GAGVSQSPSNKVTEKGKDVELRCDPISGHTALYWYRQSLGQGLEFLIYFQGNSAPDKSGLPSDRFSAERTGGSVSTLTIQRTQQEDSAVYLCASSLATGPRGTEAFFGQGTRLTVV.